This T cell receptor beta chain stems from a study of blood T cell repertoires in COVID-19. Overall study context: PBMCs, B-cell-depleted T cells, or T cells were the source of the cDNA or gDNA that made up the material.

Original methodology: The authors estimated nucleated cell counts from reference gene primer amplification. TCRdb's copy holds only in-frame clones and misses some; the assay was immunoSEQ multiplex PCR. V and J calls and clone size are those listed in that table; D and trimming were worked out from the DNA. Among 74,000 or so clones listed, 75% to 90% were seen once. In germline, CDR1 is PRHDT, CDR2 FYEKMQ (reference sequence). Trimming shortened V by 5 bases and J by 1 base, and 8 bases separated the two germline ends. The CDR3 has 13 amino acids. The sequenced material came from peripheral blood. The chain is built from TRBV13 and TRBJ1-1; a weak D match, TRBD1 (6 bases). The sequence derives from a man aged 45-65 years with acute or convalescent COVID-19. The CDR3 spells CASSKGQNTEAFF. CDR3 nucleotides: TGTGCCAGCAGCAAGGGACAGAACACTGAAGCTTTCTTT.